The T cell receptor (beta chain) under discussion was sequenced for a study of shared T cell receptors in the human thymus. Germline V gives CDR1 SGHAT, CDR2 FQNNGV. J was trimmed by 3 bases and V by 4 bases; bases with no gene match: 9. The CDR3 covers 15 residues. Profiled with immunoSEQ multiplex PCR; TCRdb holds only in-frame clones, not every one. The table lists 720,000 or so clones, 70% to 90% of them singletons. These data were also reused for a study on human thymus T cells. In that study: Thymic tissue was derived from resections collected during corrective heart surgery. Usage of V and J genes appeared biased in thymic and blood repertoires. Related work found strong thymic repertoire overlap between unrelated individuals.

Material for sequencing was thymocytes. The genes are TRBV11-2 and TRBJ2-7, with 7 bases lining up with TRBD1. The sequence derives from a girl in the first two years of life with a congenital heart defect. CDR3 sequence: CASSYRGEGYYEQYF. The DNA for the CDR3 is TGTGCCAGCAGCTACAGGGGAGAGGGGTACTACGAGCAGTACTTC.